This T cell receptor beta chain comes out of a study of cytomegalovirus exposure and HLA in healthy donors. PCR primers comprised 60 Vbeta and 13 Jbeta primers. Assay used: immunoSEQ multiplex PCR; TCRdb lists only in-frame clones, some missing. Of under 110,000 clones listed, approximately 85% are singletons. The CDR3 loop spans 15 amino acids. V lost 5 bases, J lost 0 bases, and 11 bases lay in between. Germline V gives CDR1 LNHDA, CDR2 SQIVND (reference sequence). The sequencing input was PBMCs. The clonotype comes from a young man in good health and CMV-seronegative. The chain links TRBV19 to TRBJ1-3; the D gene is possibly TRBD1 (5 bases). CDR3 residues: CASSGYQGSGNTIYF. CDR3 bases: TGTGCCAGTAGTGGATACCAGGGCTCTGGAAACACCATATATTTT.